This T cell receptor (beta chain) was documented in a study of blood T cell repertoires in COVID-19. The CDR3 is 16 amino acids. Deletions cut 1 base from V and 8 bases from J, with 18 bases between. Germline CDR1 reads SGHVS; CDR2 reads FNYEAQ. Generated by immunoSEQ multiplex PCR, the TCRdb table keeps only in-frame clones and is missing some. Here the sample spans nearly 65,000 clones, around 84% being singletons. The specimen was peripheral blood. The rearrangement joins TRBV7-6 to TRBJ2-1; perhaps TRBD1 as D (6 bases). The sequence derives from a human donor in a cohort sampled during active COVID-19. CDR3: CASSLGVSLGADEQFF. CDR3 sequence (DNA): TGTGCCAGCAGCTTAGGGGTTAGTTTGGGGGCAGATGAGCAGTTCTTC.